This T cell receptor beta chain originates from a study of shared clonotypes between healthy human individuals. On the study more broadly: Aged between 18 and 49, the donors were two women and a few men.

Study-wide results and caveats: With several donors compared, roughly 5% of naive CD4 clonotypes were shared. Even with large depth, rarefaction showed that sorted-subset sequencing was incomplete.

This clone has more than one count but fewer than ten. Antigen unknown. The sample has other DNA sequences that encode this CDR3 too. Naive CD8 cells, CD45RO-negative and positively selected for CCR7, excluded terminally differentiated effector memory CD45RA+ cells. The study drew its donors from healthy HIV-negative adults without recent acute infections or vaccinations. Only in-frame clones appear in the TCRdb table, and some are missing; sequencing was by immunoSEQ multiplex PCR. The sample contains around 2,000,000 clones, roughly 94% of which appear only once. CDR1 and CDR2 from the germline V gene are MNHEY and SVGAGI. The CDR3 consists of 12 residues. The V gene lost 3 bases and the J gene lost 6 bases, with 5 bases spanning the gap.

This TCR derives from a man younger than 35 in good health. V is TRBV6-5 and J is TRBJ2-2, with D hard to call. Sequencing was carried out using naive CD8+ T cells sorted from blood. The DNA of the CDR3 is TGTGCCAGCAGTTATGGGGCCGGGGAGCTGTTTTTT. Residues: CASSYGAGELFF.